The 31 T cell receptor beta chains given below trace back to one sample, sequenced in a study of follicular helper T cells after annual influenza vaccination. Profiling relied on immunoSEQ multiplex PCR, and the TCRdb table lists in-frame clones only, not all of them. The table has around 6,200 clones, under 90% seen once. Regarding time point: 2015-2016 season, 7 days after influenza vaccination. The source material was CXCR5- memory CD4+ T cells sorted from blood, sampled 7 days after influenza vaccination. The receptors originated from an adult who received the influenza vaccine.

This sequence joins TRBV6-6 and TRBJ2-7; 8 positions agree with TRBD2. Trimming removed 8 bases from V and 1 base from J; junction bases left unmatched: 13. CDR3 length: 16 amino acids. The V gene's germline CDR1 is MNHNY and CDR2 SVGAGI (reference sequence). The CDR3, as DNA: TGTGCCAGCCCCCCAGCGGGAGCCCCCTCATCCTACGAGCAGTACTTC. This gives the protein CASPPAGAPSSYEQYF.

The table lists this clone with a few counts. V is TRBV18 and J is TRBJ2-7; no reliable D call. V dropped 0 bases and J dropped 0 bases, with 6 bases sitting between them. The CDR3 spans 14 residues. The germline CDR1 and CDR2 sequences are KGHSH and LQKENI. The CDR3 region has the DNA TGTGCCAGCTCACCACCCTCAAGCTCCTACGAGCAGTACTTC. Translation: CASSPPSSSYEQYF.

The CDR3 spells CASSKTGTDNSPLHF. CDR3 in DNA: TGCGCCAGCAGCAAAACAGGGACGGACAATTCACCCCTCCACTTT. The chain employs TRBV5-1 and TRBJ1-6; TRBD1 is a possible D gene (6 bases). Germline CDR1 is SGHRS and CDR2 is YFSETQ. The CDR3 contains 15 residues. Trimming left V 4 bases short and J 7 bases short, with 15 bases between.

The chain recombines TRBV7-2 with TRBJ1-1; D is possibly TRBD1 (6 bases). Trimming took off 4 bases at V and 5 bases at J, with 29 bases between the two ends. Germline CDR1 is SGHTA and CDR2 is FQGNSA. The CDR3 runs 19 residues. CDR3 loop: CASSSLSNRVLDSETEAFF. CDR3 in DNA: TGTGCCAGCAGCTCCTTATCGAACAGGGTTTTGGATTCGGAGACTGAAGCTTTCTTT. Full variable domain (missing parts from reference TRBV7-2 and TRBJ1-1): GAGVSQSPSNKVTEKGKDVELRCDPISGHTALYWYRQSLGQGLEFLIYFQGNSAPDKSGLPSDRFSAERTGGSVSTLTIQRTQQEDSAVYLCASSSLSNRVLDSETEAFFGQGTRLTVV.

The gene calls are TRBV5-4 and TRBJ2-2, with 9 bases identical to TRBD2. V dropped 0 bases and J dropped 6; count of bases not matched to a gene: 9. Germline lookup yields CDR1 SGHNT and CDR2 YYREEE (reference sequence). The CDR3 sequence is 17 residues long. Written as DNA, the CDR3 is TGTGCCAGCAGCTTGGCTCCAGGGACTAGCCGGCCCGGGGAGCTGTTTTTT. This gives the protein CASSLAPGTSRPGELFF.

The chain couples TRBV9 to TRBJ1-1; D perhaps matches TRBD1 (6 bases). Germline loops: CDR1 SGDLS, CDR2 YYNGEE. V lost 2 bases and J lost 4, with 12 bases in between. The CDR3 extends over 14 amino acids. DNA of the CDR3: TGTGCCAGCAGCGTCCAGGGGCGCATCACTGAAGCTTTCTTT. This encodes CASSVQGRITEAFF.

This sequence joins TRBV10-3 and TRBJ2-7; a weak D match, TRBD1 (6 bases). Germline CDR1 reads ENHRY; CDR2 reads SYGVKD. With 0 bases removed from V and 5 bases from J, the gap between germline ends came to 17 bases. This CDR3 contains 16 residues. DNA of the CDR3: TGTGCCATCAGTGAGTCGACAGGCGGAACTGGACACGAGCAGTACTTC. It specifies CAISESTGGTGHEQYF.

CDR3 amino acids: CASSYSITGVGASYTF. CDR3 coding DNA: TGTGCCAGCAGTTACTCGATAACTGGGGTTGGGGCTAGCTACACCTTC. The rearrangement joins TRBV6-5 to TRBJ1-2, with TRBD1 as a possible D gene (5 bases). Trimming took 0 bases from V and 9 from J, leaving 20 bases between them. The CDR3 sequence is 16 residues long. Germline lookup yields CDR1 MNHEY and CDR2 SVGAGI.

On this clone: One end of the junction does not line up with germline, which may come from a read error. The chain's CDR3 is CSDNRGYF. CDR3 bases: TGCAGCGACAACAGGGGGTACTTC. The chain employs TRBV29-1 and TRBJ1-2; TRBD1 matches at 8 bases. The germline V gene encodes CDR1 SQVTM and CDR2 ANQGSEA. The CDR3 has 8 amino acids.

The chain combines TRBV2 with TRBJ2-7; no clear D gene. Germline V gene data show CDR1 as SNHLY and CDR2 as FYNNEI. The CDR3 is made up of 12 amino acids. Trimming cost V 4 bases and J 7 bases, with 11 bases left between them. CDR3 nucleotide sequence: TGTGCCAGCAGTGTTAACCCCCTTGAGCAGTACTTC. It is translated as CASSVNPLEQYF.

V and J are TRBV28 and TRBJ2-6; D not certain. Germline V gives CDR1 MDHEN, CDR2 SYDVKM. V lost 7 bases, J lost 0 bases, and 13 bases lay in between. The CDR3 runs to 16 residues. The CDR3 DNA reads TGTGCCAGCACCCATTCGAAGGGCTCTGGGGCCAACGTCCTGACTTTC. Its protein product is CASTHSKGSGANVLTF. The full variable domain, with the rest looked up from reference TRBV28 and TRBJ2-6, is DVKVTQSSRYLVKRTGEKVFLECVQDMDHENMFWYRQDPGLGLRLIYFSYDVKMKEKGDIPEGYSVSREKKERFSLILESASTNQTSMYLCASTHSKGSGANVLTFGAGSRLTVL.

The V call is TRBV7-8, the J call TRBJ1-2; D is ambiguous. Per the germline V gene, CDR1 is SGHVS and CDR2 is FQNEAQ. Trimming stripped 1 base from V and 4 bases from J, with 7 bases between. The CDR3 runs to 13 residues. The CDR3 sequence is CASSLGQIYGYTF. The CDR3, as DNA: TGTGCCAGCAGCTTAGGGCAGATCTATGGCTACACCTTC.

The chain uses TRBV18 and TRBJ1-1, with 10 bases matching TRBD1. With V trimmed by 5 bases and J by 2 bases, 5 bases remained unmatched. The CDR3 spans 15 residues. Germline V CDR1 and CDR2: KGHSH, LQKENI. The CDR3 reads CASSAKTGGNTEAFF. As DNA, the CDR3 is TGTGCCAGCTCAGCCAAGACAGGGGGCAACACTGAAGCTTTCTTT.

The sample holds one count of this clone. This chain joins TRBV11-2 and TRBJ2-7, with 7 bases that match TRBD2. This CDR3 region has 15 residues. Germline trimming cut 2 bases from V and 2 bases from J; bases unmatched to any gene: 6. Germline CDR1 SGHAT, CDR2 FQNNGV. CDR3 sequence (DNA): TGTGCCAGCAGCTTACAACGGGGGAGGGCCTACGAGCAGTACTTC. Residues: CASSLQRGRAYEQYF.

This chain links TRBV10-3 with TRBJ2-3; 8 bases fit TRBD1. The ends lost 6 bases at V and 4 bases at J; junction bases unmatched: 3. The CDR3 spans 13 residues. Germline V lookup: CDR1 ENHRY, CDR2 SYGVKD. The CDR3 region is CAISGQGADTQYF. As DNA, the CDR3 is TGTGCCATCAGCGGACAGGGCGCAGATACGCAGTATTTT.

The CDR3 protein is CASSLRQGRGSEAFF. The CDR3 region has the DNA TGTGCCAGCAGTCTCCGACAAGGTCGGGGCTCTGAAGCTTTCTTT. This chain joins TRBV28 and TRBJ1-1, with D possibly being TRBD1 (5 bases). The CDR3 has 15 amino acids. Germline assignment: CDR1 MDHEN and CDR2 SYDVKM. V was clipped by 5 bases and J by 6 bases, with 19 bases between them.

This clone was observed a handful of times. This chain uses TRBV28 with TRBJ1-2; D remains unclear. V was shortened by 2 bases and J by 7 bases, with 14 bases between the two germline ends. The germline V gene encodes CDR1 MDHEN and CDR2 SYDVKM. The CDR3 has 14 residues. The CDR3 loop is CASSLIPSTLGYTF. The CDR3 DNA reads TGTGCCAGCAGTTTAATCCCTTCGACACTTGGCTACACCTTC.

In its sample, this clone was seen a few times. The CDR3 reads CASGGEQPQHF. For the CDR3, the DNA is TGTGCCAGCGGGGGGGAGCAGCCCCAGCATTTT. V usage is TRBV7-8 and J usage is TRBJ1-5; possible D gene TRBD1, 5 bases. Trimming cost V 8 bases and J 7 bases, with 9 bases left between them. In germline, CDR1 is SGHVS, CDR2 FQNEAQ. This CDR3 comprises 11 residues. Complete variable domain (other parts from reference TRBV7-8 and TRBJ1-5): GAGVSQSPRYKVAKRGQDVALRCDPISGHVSLFWYQQALGQGPEFLTYFQNEAQLDKSGLPSDRFFAERPEGSVSTLKIQRTQQEDSAVYLCASGGEQPQHFGDGTRLSIL.

This sequence joins TRBV4-1 and TRBJ1-1; D perhaps matches TRBD1 (6 bases). The CDR3 runs to 16 residues. V was trimmed by 4 bases and J by 1 base, leaving 16 bases between them. In germline, CDR1 is MGHRA, CDR2 YSYEKL. Here the CDR3 reads CASSLRTGTPNTEAFF. DNA for the CDR3: TGCGCCAGCAGCCTAAGAACCGGGACACCGAACACTGAAGCTTTCTTT.

The chain has TRBV11-2 and TRBJ2-2; TRBD2 aligns across 9 bases. V lost 2 bases to trimming and J lost 7 bases; unmatched junction nucleotides: 11. The CDR3 runs to 17 residues. CDR1 is SGHAT and CDR2 is FQNNGV in the germline V gene. CDR3 bases: TGTGCCAGCAGCTTATCGGGACTAGCCCTACGTGACGGGGAGCTGTTTTTT. The encoded protein is CASSLSGLALRDGELFF. Using reference TRBV11-2 and TRBJ2-2 for the parts outside the CDR3, the full variable domain is EAGVAQSPRYKIIEKRQSVAFWCNPISGHATLYWYQQILGQGPKLLIQFQNNGVVDDSQLPKDRFSAERLKGVDSTLKIQPAKLEDSAVYLCASSLSGLALRDGELFFGEGSRLTVL.

The chain links TRBV5-1 to TRBJ2-4; 12 nucleotides align to TRBD1. The CDR3 is made up of 18 amino acids. The V segment lost 5 bases and the J segment 0 bases; nucleotides outside the gene matches: 9. Germline-derived CDR1 and CDR2 are SGHRS and YFSETQ. CDR3 protein: CASRGTGGLPLAKNIQYF. CDR3 DNA: TGCGCCAGCAGGGGGACAGGGGGCTTACCCTTAGCCAAAAACATTCAGTACTTC.

The chain is built from TRBV19 and TRBJ2-1, with 8 bases fitting TRBD1. The CDR3 runs to 12 residues. CDR1 and CDR2 (germline): LNHDA, SQIVND (reference sequence). V was pared by 3 bases and J by 13 bases, with 5 bases of the junction left unmatched. The DNA for the CDR3 is TGTGCCAGTAGTATGGACAGGGTTGAACAGTTCTTC. As protein: CASSMDRVEQFF.

The chain combines TRBV2 with TRBJ2-5, with 7 bases lining up with TRBD2. CDR3 length: 13 amino acids. J lost 2 bases, V lost 9 bases, and 6 bases had no gene match. CDR1 SNHLY and CDR2 FYNNEI come from the germline V gene. The DNA for the CDR3 is TGTGCCAGTTCGCGGGAGCGGCAAGAGACCCAGTACTTC. It specifies CASSRERQETQYF.

The chain couples TRBV6-1 to TRBJ2-7, with a tentative D call TRBD1 (6 bases). The germline V and J ends were trimmed by 5 bases and 7 bases, with 15 bases remaining between them. This CDR3 region has 13 residues. CDR1 and CDR2 (germline): MNHNS, SASEGT. The DNA for the CDR3 is TGTGCCAGCAGTACTACAGGGTTGGGGGAGCAGTACTTC. Amino acid sequence: CASSTTGLGEQYF.

This rearrangement joins TRBV7-9 to TRBJ1-1; the D is unclear. The ends were cut back, 5 bases at V and 6 bases at J, with 16 bases in the middle. This CDR3 comprises 14 residues. Looked up from germline, CDR1 is SEHNR and CDR2 is FQNEAQ (reference sequence). This CDR3 reads CASSRGRVGPEAFF. CDR3 coding DNA: TGTGCCAGCAGCCGCGGCCGAGTAGGGCCTGAAGCTTTCTTT. Complete variable domain (other parts from reference TRBV7-9 and TRBJ1-1): DTGVSQNPRHKITKRGQNVTFRCDPISEHNRLYWYRQTLGQGPEFLTYFQNEAQLEKSRLLSDRFSAERPKGSFSTLEIQRTEQGDSAMYLCASSRGRVGPEAFFGQGTRLTVV.

The chain has TRBV4-1 and TRBJ2-7; possible D gene TRBD1, 5 bases. V gave up 8 bases and J gave up 2 bases, with 13 bases separating them. The CDR3 is made up of 13 amino acids. Germline assignment: CDR1 MGHRA and CDR2 YSYEKL. In nucleotides, the CDR3 is TGCGCCAGCGGGGCGCGCACCACCTACGAGCAGTACTTC. Residues: CASGARTTYEQYF.

The genes are TRBV10-2 and TRBJ1-2, with 10 bases lining up with TRBD1. V gave up 6 bases and J gave up 1 base; unmatched junction bases: 2. CDR1 and CDR2 from the germline V gene are WSHSY and SAAADI. The CDR3 totals 14 residues. In DNA, the CDR3 is TGCGCCAGCAGGGGACAGGGGATTAACTATGGCTACACCTTC. Amino acid sequence: CASRGQGINYGYTF.

CDR3 DNA sequence: TGCGCCAGCAGCTTGGTAGCCCAGGGCTCTGGGGCCAACGTCCTGACTTTC. It yields the protein CASSLVAQGSGANVLTF. The V and J genes are TRBV5-1 and TRBJ2-6, with D possibly matching TRBD1 (5 bases). CDR3 size: 17 residues. The V and J ends lost 0 bases and 0 bases respectively, with 10 bases between them. The germline V gene encodes CDR1 SGHRS and CDR2 YFSETQ.

The chain recombines TRBV5-4 with TRBJ1-2; D perhaps matches TRBD1 (6 bases). Trimming stripped 3 bases from V and 4 bases from J, with 13 bases between. Germline V lookup: CDR1 SGHNT, CDR2 YYREEE (reference sequence). The CDR3 sequence is 14 residues long. Here the CDR3 reads CASSSDSFGYGYTF. CDR3 nucleotide sequence: TGTGCCAGCAGCTCGGACAGCTTCGGCTATGGCTACACCTTC.

J is TRBJ1-5 and V is TRBV6-1; D not resolved. Germline CDR1 MNHNS, CDR2 SASEGT. V lost 6 bases and J lost 5, with 5 bases in between. The CDR3 loop spans 11 amino acids. The CDR3 region has the DNA TGTGCCAGCAGACCCGATCAGCCCCAGCATTTT. Protein: CASRPDQPQHF.

The chain combines TRBV28 with TRBJ1-2; D is unresolved. The CDR3 runs 12 residues. The V gene lost 6 bases and the J gene lost 2 bases, with 7 bases spanning the gap. CDR1 and CDR2 from the germline V gene are MDHEN and SYDVKM. CDR3 DNA: TGTGCCAGCAGCGCCGAGAACTATGGCTACACCTTC. It specifies CASSAENYGYTF.